This T cell receptor (beta chain) emerged from a study of immune evolution from preneoplasia to lung adenocarcinoma. Assay: immunoSEQ multiplex PCR; the TCRdb copy retains only in-frame clones and omits some. The data contain thousands of clones, about 82% of them singletons. Overall study findings and caveats: KRAS-mutant nodules had the highest T cell clonality. Clonality was highest in normal lung, lower in later-stage lesions apparently.

This clone has a handful of counts. Its antigen is currently unknown. CDR3 length equals 15 residues. The germline CDR1 and CDR2 sequences are SGHTA and FQGTGA. Trimming at V came to 4 bases and at J to 8 bases, leaving 10 bases not matched to a gene. The source material was FFPE lung adenocarcinoma in situ tissue. The chain recombines TRBV7-3 with TRBJ2-1, with 8 bases identical to TRBD2. This clonotype originated in a person between 65 and 79 years old with lung adenocarcinoma. The CDR3 nucleotides read TGTGCCAGCAGCTCGGGGAGCGGGAGCGGGGATGAGCAGTTCTTC. This gives the protein CASSSGSGSGDEQFF.